The T cell receptor (beta chain) under discussion was sequenced for a study of Tregs in tolerant kidney transplant recipients. The table lists this clone with a few counts. Its antigen is currently unknown. This CDR3 comprises 15 residues. Germline V gene lookup returns CDR1 LNHNV and CDR2 YYDKDF (reference sequence). V lost 2 bases, J lost 4 bases, and 11 bases lay in between. Method: immunoSEQ multiplex PCR; TCRdb's copy keeps in-frame clones and lacks some. Here the sample spans about 19,000 clones, less than 70% being singletons. The origin of this receptor is a human donor in good health. The V call is TRBV15, the J call TRBJ2-2; possibly TRBD2 for D (5 bases). Sequenced sample: Tregs from blood cultured with allogeneic cells. The CDR3 DNA sequence: TGTGCCACCAGCAGATCAGGACGGGGCACCGGGGAGCTGTTTTTT. Translating it yields CATSRSGRGTGELFF.